This T cell receptor (beta chain) was identified during a study of technical replicates of blood from a few donors. Generated by immunoSEQ multiplex PCR, the TCRdb table keeps only in-frame clones and is missing some. This table has 13,000 or so clones, just over 85% appearing once. Sequencing was done on a sample of PBMCs. The origin of this receptor is a human donor in good health.

The CDR3 region is CASSTEDRGYGYTF. The CDR3 DNA reads as TGTGCCAGCAGCACCGAGGACAGGGGATATGGCTACACCTTC. The V call is TRBV7-2, the J call TRBJ1-2; the match to TRBD1 covers 9 bases. In germline, CDR1 is SGHTA, CDR2 FQGNSA. The CDR3 covers 14 residues. V dropped 5 bases and J dropped 5; count of bases not matched to a gene: 6.